The 10 T cell receptor beta chains listed next were all sequenced from one sample in a study of blood T cell repertoires in COVID-19. TCRdb keeps only in-frame clones here, not all; method: immunoSEQ multiplex PCR. The sample has some 200,000 clones; around 88% are singletons. Sequenced sample: peripheral blood. Source of these receptors: a man between 18 and 35 years old with active or convalescent COVID-19.

The rearrangement links TRBV6-5 to TRBJ2-5; TRBD2 matches at 13 bases. The V gene end was trimmed by 2 bases and the J gene end by 5 bases; junction bases not matched to a gene: 2. CDR1 and CDR2 from the germline V gene are MNHEY and SVGAGI. The CDR3 sequence is 15 residues long. CDR3 sequence: CASSYGLAGVETQYF. The CDR3, as DNA: TGTGCCAGCAGTTACGGACTAGCGGGAGTCGAGACCCAGTACTTC.

The rearrangement links TRBV5-6 to TRBJ1-3; 11 nucleotides line up with TRBD1. The CDR3 is 14 amino acids. J gave up 9 bases and V 3 bases, and 5 bases lay outside the gene matches. Germline CDR1 reads SGHDT; CDR2 reads YYEEEE. As DNA, the CDR3 is TGTGCCAGCAGCTGGAGGACAGGGGGCACCACCATATATTTT. Its protein is CASSWRTGGTTIYF.

The chain is built from TRBV4-2 and TRBJ2-6; 8 bases are a match to TRBD1. V lost 4 bases and J lost 0; bases outside the gene matches: 2. The V gene's germline CDR1 is LGHNA and CDR2 YNFKEQ. This CDR3 is built from 16 residues. CDR3 sequence reads: CASSLTGGSGANVLTF. The CDR3, as DNA: TGTGCCAGCAGCCTTACAGGGGGCTCTGGGGCCAACGTCCTGACTTTC.

Concerning this clone itself: Other DNA sequences within the sample encode an identical CDR3. The rearrangement uses TRBV29-1 and TRBJ2-3; TRBD2 matches 9 bases. This CDR3 spans 14 amino acids. Trimming at V came to 6 bases and at J to 0 bases, leaving 4 bases not matched to a gene. CDR1 SQVTM and CDR2 ANQGSEA come from the germline V gene. The CDR3 nucleotides are TGCAGCGTCGCCGGGACTAGCAGCACAGATACGCAGTATTTT. The encoded protein is CSVAGTSSTDTQYF.

The chain joins TRBV15 to TRBJ1-5, with TRBD1 identical over 8 bases. The ends lost 3 bases at V and 7 bases at J; junction bases unmatched: 8. The germline V gene encodes CDR1 LNHNV and CDR2 YYDKDF (reference sequence). The CDR3 contains 15 residues. CDR3 amino acids: CATSRDREGGQPQHF. In DNA, the CDR3 is TGTGCCACCAGCAGGGACAGGGAAGGAGGGCAGCCCCAGCATTTT.

V is TRBV30 and J is TRBJ1-1, with 7 bases aligning to TRBD1. CDR1 and CDR2 from the germline V gene are GTSNPN and SVGIG (reference sequence). V shed 4 bases and J 8 bases; nucleotides not matched to a gene: 7. The CDR3 loop spans 12 amino acids. The DNA of the CDR3 is TGTGCCTGGACGTTTGGGACAGACGAAGCTTTCTTT. It translates to CAWTFGTDEAFF.

This chain joins TRBV19 and TRBJ2-2; perhaps TRBD2 as D (6 bases). This CDR3 contains 14 residues. In germline, CDR1 is LNHDA, CDR2 SQIVND (reference sequence). V was shortened by 3 bases and J by 11 bases, with 16 bases between the two germline ends. CDR3 amino acids: CASSMGRERAELFF. The CDR3 nucleotides read TGTGCCAGTAGTATGGGGAGAGAGCGGGCCGAGCTGTTTTTT.

This chain connects TRBV7-2 to TRBJ1-5; a possible D gene is TRBD1 (5 bases). V was cut by 5 bases and J by 2 bases, with 13 bases left in between. CDR1 is SGHTA, CDR2 FQGNSA, per germline. The CDR3 loop spans 15 amino acids. CDR3 coding DNA: TGTGCCAGCAGCCAATATACAGGACGCAATCAGCCCCAGCATTTT. It encodes CASSQYTGRNQPQHF.

The chain has TRBV5-4 and TRBJ2-2, with D hard to call. The CDR3 is made up of 17 amino acids. Germline-derived CDR1 and CDR2 are SGHNT and YYREEE (reference sequence). Trimming pared 0 bases from V and 2 bases from J, leaving 14 bases between. The CDR3 DNA reads as TGTGCCAGCAGCTTGGGGCAGGTAGAATCTAACACCGGGGAGCTGTTTTTT. Its translation: CASSLGQVESNTGELFF.

The chain carries TRBV30 and TRBJ2-1; TRBD2 agrees at 7 bases. This CDR3 is 13 amino acids long. From germline, CDR1 is GTSNPN and CDR2 SVGIG (reference sequence). J lost 9 bases, V lost 3 bases, and 8 bases had no gene match. CDR3 sequence (DNA): TGTGCCTGGAGGACGGGGGGAGTGTTTGAGCAGTTCTTC. Amino acid sequence: CAWRTGGVFEQFF.